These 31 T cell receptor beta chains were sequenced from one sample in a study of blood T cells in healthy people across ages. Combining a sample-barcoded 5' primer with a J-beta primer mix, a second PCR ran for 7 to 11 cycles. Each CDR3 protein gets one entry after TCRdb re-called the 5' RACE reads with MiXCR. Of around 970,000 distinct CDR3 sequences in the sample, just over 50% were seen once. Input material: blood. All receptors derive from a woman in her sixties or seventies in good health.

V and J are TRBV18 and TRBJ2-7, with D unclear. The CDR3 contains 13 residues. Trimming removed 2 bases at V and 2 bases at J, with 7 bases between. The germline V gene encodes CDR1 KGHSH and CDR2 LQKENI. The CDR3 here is CASSPYAAYEQYF. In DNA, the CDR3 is TGTGCCAGCTCACCATACGCCGCCTACGAGCAGTACTTC.

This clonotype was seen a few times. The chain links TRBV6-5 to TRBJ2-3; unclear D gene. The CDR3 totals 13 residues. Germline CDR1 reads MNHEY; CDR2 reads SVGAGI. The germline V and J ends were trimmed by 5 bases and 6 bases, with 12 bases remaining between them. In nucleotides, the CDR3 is TGTGCCAGCAGTCCTACCTGGTCCGATACGCAGTATTTT. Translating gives CASSPTWSDTQYF.

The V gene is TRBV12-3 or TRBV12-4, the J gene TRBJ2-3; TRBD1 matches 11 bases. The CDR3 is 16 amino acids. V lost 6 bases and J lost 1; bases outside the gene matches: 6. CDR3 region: CASSPDRGLGTDTQYF. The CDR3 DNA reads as TGTGCCAGCAGCCCGGACAGGGGGCTTGGCACAGATACGCAGTATTTT.

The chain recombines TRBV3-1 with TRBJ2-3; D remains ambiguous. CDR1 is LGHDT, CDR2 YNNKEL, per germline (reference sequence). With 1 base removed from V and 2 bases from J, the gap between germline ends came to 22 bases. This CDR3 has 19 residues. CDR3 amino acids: CASSQGAAWPGDLTDTQYF. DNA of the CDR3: TGTGCCAGCAGCCAAGGTGCGGCTTGGCCAGGAGACCTCACAGATACGCAGTATTTT.

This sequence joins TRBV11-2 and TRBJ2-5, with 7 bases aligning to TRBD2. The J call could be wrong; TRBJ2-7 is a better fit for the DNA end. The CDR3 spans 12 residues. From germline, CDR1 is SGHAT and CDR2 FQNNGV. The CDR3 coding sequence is TGTGCCAGCCACCCGGGGGGTAGCGAGCAGTACTTC. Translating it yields CASHPGGSEQYF.

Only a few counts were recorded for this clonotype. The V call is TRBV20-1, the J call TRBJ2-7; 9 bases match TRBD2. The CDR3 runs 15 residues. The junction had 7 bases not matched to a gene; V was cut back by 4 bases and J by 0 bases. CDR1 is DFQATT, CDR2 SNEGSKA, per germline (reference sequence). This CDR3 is CSAKNLAGISYEQYF. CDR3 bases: TGCAGTGCTAAAAATCTAGCGGGGATCTCCTACGAGCAGTACTTC.

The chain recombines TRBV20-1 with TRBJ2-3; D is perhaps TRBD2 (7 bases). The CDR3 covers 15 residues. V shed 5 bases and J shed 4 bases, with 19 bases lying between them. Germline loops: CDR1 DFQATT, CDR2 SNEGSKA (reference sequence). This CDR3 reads CSAASRGGGPDTQYF. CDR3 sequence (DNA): TGCAGTGCTGCGTCGCGGGGAGGGGGACCAGATACGCAGTATTTT.

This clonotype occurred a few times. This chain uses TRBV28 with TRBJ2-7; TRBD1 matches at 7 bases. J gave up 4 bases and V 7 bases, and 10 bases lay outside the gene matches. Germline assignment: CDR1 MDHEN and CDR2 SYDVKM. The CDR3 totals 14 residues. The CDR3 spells CASTRQGDLYEQYF. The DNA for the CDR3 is TGTGCCAGCACCAGACAGGGTGATTTATACGAGCAGTACTTC. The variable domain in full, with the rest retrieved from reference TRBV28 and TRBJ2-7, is DVKVTQSSRYLVKRTGEKVFLECVQDMDHENMFWYRQDPGLGLRLIYFSYDVKMKEKGDIPEGYSVSREKKERFSLILESASTNQTSMYLCASTRQGDLYEQYFGPGTRLTVT.

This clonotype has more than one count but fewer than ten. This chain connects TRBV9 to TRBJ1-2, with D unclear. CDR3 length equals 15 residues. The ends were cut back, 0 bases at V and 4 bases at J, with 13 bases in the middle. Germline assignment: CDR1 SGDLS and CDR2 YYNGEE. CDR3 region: CASSVGGGMSYGYTF. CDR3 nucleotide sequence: TGTGCCAGCAGCGTAGGAGGAGGGATGTCCTATGGCTACACCTTC.

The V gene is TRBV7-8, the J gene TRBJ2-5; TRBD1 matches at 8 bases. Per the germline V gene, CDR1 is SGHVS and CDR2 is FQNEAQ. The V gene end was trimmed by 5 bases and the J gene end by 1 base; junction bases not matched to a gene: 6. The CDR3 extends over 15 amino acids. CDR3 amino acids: CASSPITGGQETQYF. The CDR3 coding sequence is TGTGCCAGCAGCCCCATTACAGGGGGCCAAGAGACCCAGTACTTC.

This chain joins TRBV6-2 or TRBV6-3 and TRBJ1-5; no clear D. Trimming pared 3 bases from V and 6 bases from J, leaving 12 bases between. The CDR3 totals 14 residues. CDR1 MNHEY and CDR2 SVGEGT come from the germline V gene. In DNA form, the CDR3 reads TGTGCCAGCAGTTATGCCCAATTAGGTCAGCCCCAGCATTTT. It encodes CASSYAQLGQPQHF.

The CDR3 is CASSWATGAAIAKNIQYF. The CDR3 region has the DNA TGTGCCAGCAGTTGGGCTACTGGGGCAGCCATAGCCAAAAACATTCAGTACTTC. V is TRBV7-9 and J is TRBJ2-4; weak D call: TRBD1 (5 bases). The CDR3 consists of 18 residues. V lost 6 bases, J lost 0 bases, and 21 bases lay in between. CDR1 and CDR2 from the germline V gene are SEHNR and FQNEAQ (reference sequence).

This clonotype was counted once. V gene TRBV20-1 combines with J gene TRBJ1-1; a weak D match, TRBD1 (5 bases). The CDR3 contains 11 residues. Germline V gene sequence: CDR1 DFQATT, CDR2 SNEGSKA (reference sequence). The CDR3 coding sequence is TGCAGGACAGAGATGAACACTGAAGCTTTCTTT. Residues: CRTEMNTEAFF.

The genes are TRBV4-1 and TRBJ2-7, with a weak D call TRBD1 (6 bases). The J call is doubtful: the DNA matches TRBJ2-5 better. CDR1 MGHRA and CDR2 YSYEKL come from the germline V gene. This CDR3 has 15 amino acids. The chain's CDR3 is CASSHIQGGRETQYF. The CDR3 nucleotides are TGCGCCAGCAGCCATATCCAAGGGGGACGAGAGACCCAGTACTTC.

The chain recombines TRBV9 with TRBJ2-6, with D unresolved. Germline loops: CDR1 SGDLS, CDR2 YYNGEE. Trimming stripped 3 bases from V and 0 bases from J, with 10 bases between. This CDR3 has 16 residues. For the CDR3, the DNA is TGTGCCAGCAGCGCCCAGGTCGCCTCTGGGGCCAACGTCCTGACTTTC. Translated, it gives CASSAQVASGANVLTF.

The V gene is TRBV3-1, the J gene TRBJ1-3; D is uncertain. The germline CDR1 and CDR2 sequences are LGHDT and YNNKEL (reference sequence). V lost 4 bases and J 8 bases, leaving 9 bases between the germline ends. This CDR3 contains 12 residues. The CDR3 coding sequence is TGTGCCAGCAGCCCCCGCGAGGACACCATATATTTT. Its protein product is CASSPREDTIYF.

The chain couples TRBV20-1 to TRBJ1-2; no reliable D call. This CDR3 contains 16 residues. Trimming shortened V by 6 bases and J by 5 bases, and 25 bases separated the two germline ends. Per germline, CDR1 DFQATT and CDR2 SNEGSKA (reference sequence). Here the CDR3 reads CSAPPGPSGSAYGYTF. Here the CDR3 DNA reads TGCAGTGCCCCCCCGGGCCCCTCGGGGAGCGCTTATGGCTACACCTTC.

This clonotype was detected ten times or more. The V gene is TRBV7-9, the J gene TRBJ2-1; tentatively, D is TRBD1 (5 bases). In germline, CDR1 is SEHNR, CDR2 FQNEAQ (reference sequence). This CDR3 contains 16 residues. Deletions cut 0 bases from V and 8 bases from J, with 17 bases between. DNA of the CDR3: TGTGCCAGCAGCTTAGCGCTTGCCACAGGCTTAGATGAGCAGTTCTTC. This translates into CASSLALATGLDEQFF.

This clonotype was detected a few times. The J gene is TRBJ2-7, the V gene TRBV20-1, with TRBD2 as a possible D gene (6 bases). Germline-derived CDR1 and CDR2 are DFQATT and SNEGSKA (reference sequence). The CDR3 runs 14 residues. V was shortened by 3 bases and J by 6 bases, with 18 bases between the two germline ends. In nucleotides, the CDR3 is TGCAGTGCTAGCGGGACTTTAAATGTGCCCGAGCAGTACTTC. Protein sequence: CSASGTLNVPEQYF.

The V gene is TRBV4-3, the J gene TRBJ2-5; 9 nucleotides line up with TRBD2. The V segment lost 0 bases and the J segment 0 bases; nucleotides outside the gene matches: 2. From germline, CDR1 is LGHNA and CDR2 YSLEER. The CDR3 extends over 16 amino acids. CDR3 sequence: CASSQDERGDQETQYF. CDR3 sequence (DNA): TGCGCCAGCAGCCAAGACGAGCGGGGGGACCAAGAGACCCAGTACTTC.

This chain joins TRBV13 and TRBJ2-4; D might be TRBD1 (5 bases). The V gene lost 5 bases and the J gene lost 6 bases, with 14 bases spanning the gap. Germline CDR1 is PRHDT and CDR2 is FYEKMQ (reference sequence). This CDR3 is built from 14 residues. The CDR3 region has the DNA TGTGCCAGCAGCCTAAAGGCAGGGCCAAACATTCAGTACTTC. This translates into CASSLKAGPNIQYF.

The DNA for the CDR3 is TGTGCCAGCAGTTCGAGGTCGGCTGGGCCCCCCGAGCAGTACTTC. Residues: CASSSRSAGPPEQYF. This chain joins TRBV28 and TRBJ2-7; no clear D gene. The CDR3 is 15 residues long. V was shortened by 4 bases and J by 6 bases, with 19 bases between the two germline ends. The V gene's germline CDR1 is MDHEN and CDR2 SYDVKM.

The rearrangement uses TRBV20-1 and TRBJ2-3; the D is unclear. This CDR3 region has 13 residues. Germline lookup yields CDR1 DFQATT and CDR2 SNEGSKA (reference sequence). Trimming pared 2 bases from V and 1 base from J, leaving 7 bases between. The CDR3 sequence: CSARLEGTDTQYF. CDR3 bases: TGCAGTGCTAGACTAGAGGGCACAGATACGCAGTATTTT.

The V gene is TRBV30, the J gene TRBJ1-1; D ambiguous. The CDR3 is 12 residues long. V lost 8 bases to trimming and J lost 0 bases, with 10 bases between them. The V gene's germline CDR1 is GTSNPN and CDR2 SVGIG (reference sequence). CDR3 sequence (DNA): TGTGCCGTAACCGTAATGAACACTGAAGCTTTCTTT. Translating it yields CAVTVMNTEAFF.

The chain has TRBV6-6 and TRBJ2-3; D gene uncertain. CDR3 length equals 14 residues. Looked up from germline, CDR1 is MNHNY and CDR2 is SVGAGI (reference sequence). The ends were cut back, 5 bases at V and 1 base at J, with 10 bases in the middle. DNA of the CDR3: TGTGCCAGCAGTCTACGGCCCGGCACAGATACGCAGTATTTT. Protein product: CASSLRPGTDTQYF.

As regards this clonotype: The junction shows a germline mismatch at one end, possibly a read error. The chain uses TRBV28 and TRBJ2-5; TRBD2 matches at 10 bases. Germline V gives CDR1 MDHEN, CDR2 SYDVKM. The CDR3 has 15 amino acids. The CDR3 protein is CANSLLDSGRKTQYF. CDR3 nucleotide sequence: TGTGCCAACAGTTTATTGGATAGCGGGAGGAAGACCCAGTACTTC.

The CDR3 is CASSLRQWSNTEAFF. DNA of the CDR3: TGTGCCAGCAGCCTAAGACAGTGGTCGAACACTGAAGCTTTCTTT. The chain combines TRBV5-8 with TRBJ1-1; the D gene is possibly TRBD1 (5 bases). The CDR3 spans 15 residues. V was trimmed by 4 bases and J by 1 base, leaving 14 bases between them. Germline CDR1 and CDR2: SGHTS and YDEGEE.

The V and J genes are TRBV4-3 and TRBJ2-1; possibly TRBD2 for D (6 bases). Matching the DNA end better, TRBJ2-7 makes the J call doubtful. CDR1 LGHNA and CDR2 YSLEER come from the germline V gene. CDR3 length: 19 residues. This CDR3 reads CASSRYSGGAASPYNEQYF. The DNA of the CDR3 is TGCGCCAGCAGCCGGTACTCCGGCGGGGCAGCGAGCCCCTACAATGAGCAGTACTTC.

In nucleotides, the CDR3 is TGCGCCAGCAGCCAATGGGGACCAGGCAGGGATACGCAGTATTTT. Translating gives CASSQWGPGRDTQYF. The rearrangement links TRBV4-1 to TRBJ2-3; D may be TRBD1 or TRBD2 (5 bases each). Trimming removed 2 bases at V and 6 bases at J, with 15 bases between. The CDR3 has 15 residues. Germline values: CDR1 MGHRA, CDR2 YSYEKL.

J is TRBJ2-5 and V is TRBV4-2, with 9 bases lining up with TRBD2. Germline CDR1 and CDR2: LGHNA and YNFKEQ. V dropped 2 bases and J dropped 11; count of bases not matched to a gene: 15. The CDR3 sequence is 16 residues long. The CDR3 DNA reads TGTGCCAGCAGCCAATCCCCAGCGGGAGGATACAATGAGCAGTACTTC. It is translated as CASSQSPAGGYNEQYF.

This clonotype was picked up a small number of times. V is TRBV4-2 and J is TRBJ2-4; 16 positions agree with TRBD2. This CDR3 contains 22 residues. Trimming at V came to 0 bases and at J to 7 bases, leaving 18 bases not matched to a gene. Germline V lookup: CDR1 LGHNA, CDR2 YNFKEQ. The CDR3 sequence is CASSQDRVKIPGLAGGGNIQYF. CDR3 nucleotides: TGTGCCAGCAGCCAAGATCGAGTTAAGATCCCGGGACTAGCGGGAGGGGGGAACATTCAGTACTTC.